This entry describes one T cell receptor (beta chain). Its specificity is unknown. The data belong to a study of blood T cells in healthy people across ages. Overall study results and limits: Using unsorted PBMCs precluded a conclusive naive versus antigen-experienced comparison. Researchers deemed the diversity estimates from one million T cells underestimates. Per million T cells, TCR beta diversity dropped about linearly as age rose. There were more naive CD4+ cells and higher diversity in long-lived donors than in aged donors.

This CDR3 comprises 15 residues. The germline V gene encodes CDR1 SNHLY and CDR2 FYNNEI. A second PCR, run for about 7 to 12 cycles, used a sample-barcoded 5' primer plus a J-beta primer mix. One entry per CDR3 protein, called by TCRdb with MiXCR from the 5' RACE reads. Among 600,000 to 1,000,000 distinct CDR3 sequences listed, more than 45% were seen once. Input material: blood. The receptor comes from a man in his thirties or forties in good health. V is TRBV2 and J is TRBJ2-4, with D possibly matching TRBD2 (5 bases). With the DNA end fitting TRBJ2-7 better, the J assignment may be wrong. The CDR3 sequence: CASSELLSRRYEQYF. The CDR3 DNA follows: TGTGCCAGCAGTGAACTCTTAAGCAGGAGGTACGAGCAGTACTTC.